This paragraph reports one T cell receptor beta chain. Antigen specificity is unknown. Germline and junction disagree at one end, which may indicate a read error. Other DNA sequences in the same sample also yield this CDR3. This specimen comes from a study of cytomegalovirus exposure and HLA in healthy donors. Study information: Among a few hundred genotyped donors, around 80% fell in the Caucasian-associated ancestry cluster.

This PCR relied on a set of 60 Vbeta primers and 13 Jbeta primers. The protocol was immunoSEQ multiplex PCR, while the TCRdb copy is restricted to in-frame clones and leaves out a portion. This table has 200,000 or so clones, more than 70% appearing once. Study results and caveats: Investigators reported more than 150 TCR beta chains as tied to cytomegalovirus. Sequencing likely generated an artifact that appeared as a cluster of highly shared sequence variants.

The CDR3 runs 14 residues. Per the germline V gene, CDR1 is SGHDT and CDR2 is YYEEEE. This clonotype originated in a boy aged 5-17 years in good health and CMV-seronegative. V is TRBV5-6 and J is TRBJ1-2; no firm D call. The specimen was PBMCs. CDR3 DNA sequence: TGCGCCAGCAGCCGGAGGCGAGGGTGGAATGGCTACACCTTC. Translation gives CASSRRRGWNGYTF. Variable domain in full (rest from reference TRBV5-6 and TRBJ1-2): DAGVTQSPTHLIKTRGQQVTLRCSPKSGHDTVSWYQQALGQGPQFIFQYYEEEERQRGNFPDRFSGHQFPNYSSELNVNALLLGDSALYLCASSRRRGWNGYTFGSGTRLTVV.